This TCR beta chain came from a study of blood T cells in healthy people across ages. The germline gives CDR1 LNHNV, CDR2 YYDKDF (reference sequence). The CDR3 consists of 15 residues. The V gene end was trimmed by 0 bases and the J gene end by 5 bases; junction bases not matched to a gene: 6. This clonotype was observed many times. Its specificity is unknown. Primers used in a second PCR of roughly 7 to 12 cycles were a sample-barcoded 5' primer and a J-beta primer mix. TCRdb itself ran the 5' RACE reads through MiXCR, one entry per CDR3 protein. The repertoire consists of 1.6 million or so distinct CDR3 sequences, with around 35% occurring once and the leading ten covering approximately 11%. Regarding the study as a whole: Among T cells, TCR beta diversity per million cells dropped roughly linearly as age rose. Investigators treated diversity estimates from one million T cells as underestimates.

The chain uses TRBV15 and TRBJ2-5, with TRBD2 matching 7 bases. This clonotype was obtained from a woman aged 30 to 39 in good health. The source material was blood. CDR3 residues: CATSRDKRESETQYF. CDR3 sequence (DNA): TGTGCCACCAGCAGAGATAAGCGGGAATCGGAGACCCAGTACTTC. The full variable domain, in which reference TRBV15 and TRBJ2-5 provide the parts outside the CDR3, is DAMVIQNPRYQVTQFGKPVTLSCSQTLNHNVMYWYQQKSSQAPKLLFHYYDKDFNNEADTPDNFQSRRPNTSFCFLDIRSPGLGDTAMYLCATSRDKRESETQYFGPGTRLLVL.